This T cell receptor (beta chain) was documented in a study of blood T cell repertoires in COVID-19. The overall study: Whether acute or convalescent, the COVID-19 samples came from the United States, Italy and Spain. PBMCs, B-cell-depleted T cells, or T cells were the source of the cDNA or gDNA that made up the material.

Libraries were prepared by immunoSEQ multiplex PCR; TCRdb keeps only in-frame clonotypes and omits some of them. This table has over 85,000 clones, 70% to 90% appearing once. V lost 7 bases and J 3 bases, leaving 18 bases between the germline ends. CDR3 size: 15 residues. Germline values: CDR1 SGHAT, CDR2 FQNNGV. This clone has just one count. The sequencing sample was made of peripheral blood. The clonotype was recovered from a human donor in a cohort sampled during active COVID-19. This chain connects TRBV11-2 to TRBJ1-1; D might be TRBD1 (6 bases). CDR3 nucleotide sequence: TGTGCCAGCATCCCGGCGGGGGGCCGTCACACTGAAGCTTTCTTT. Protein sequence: CASIPAGGRHTEAFF.